The clone carrying this TCR beta chain has more than one count but fewer than ten. Sequencing was performed with immunoSEQ multiplex PCR; in TCRdb, only in-frame clones are kept and a portion is missing. The sample contains fewer than 200,000 clones, 83% of which appear only once. The record originates from a study of blood T cell repertoires in COVID-19. The wider study: Samples of COVID-19 (acute and convalescent) were obtained from the United States, Italy and Spain.

Germline V CDR1 and CDR2: KGHSH, LQKENI. The CDR3 sequence is 13 residues long. The V end lost 6 bases, the J end lost 11 bases, and 19 bases lay between the germline ends. This receptor was obtained from a woman older than 75 with acute or convalescent COVID-19. The J gene is TRBJ1-1, the V gene TRBV18, with a weak D call TRBD1 (5 bases). The sample taken for sequencing was peripheral blood. This chain's CDR3 is CASSPGGKVNAFF. CDR3 DNA: TGTGCCAGCTCGCCTGGGGGGAAGGTGAATGCTTTCTTT.